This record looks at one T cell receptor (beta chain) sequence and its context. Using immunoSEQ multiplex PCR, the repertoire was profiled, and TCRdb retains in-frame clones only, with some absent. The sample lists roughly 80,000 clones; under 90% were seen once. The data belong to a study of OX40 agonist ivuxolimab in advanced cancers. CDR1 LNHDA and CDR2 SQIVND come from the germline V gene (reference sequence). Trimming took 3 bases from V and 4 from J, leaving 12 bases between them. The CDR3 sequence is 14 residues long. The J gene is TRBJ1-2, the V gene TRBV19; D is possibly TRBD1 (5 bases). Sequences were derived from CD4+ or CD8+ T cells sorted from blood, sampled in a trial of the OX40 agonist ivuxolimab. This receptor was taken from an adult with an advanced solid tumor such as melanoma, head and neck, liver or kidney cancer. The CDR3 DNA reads TGTGCCAGTAGTATCGCGGGGACGGTCTATGGCTACACCTTC. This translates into CASSIAGTVYGYTF.